This record covers a single T cell receptor beta chain. Its cognate antigen is unknown. The germline V and J ends were trimmed by 5 bases and 0 bases, with 11 bases remaining between them. The germline CDR1 and CDR2 sequences are DFQATT and SNEGSKA (reference sequence). The CDR3 sequence is 14 residues long. Using its own MiXCR run on the RT-PCR reads, TCRdb lists one record per CDR3 protein. In the table there are approximately 310,000 distinct CDR3 sequences, about a fifth of which are singletons. The record originates from a study of response to subunit inactivated influenza vaccine. Study outcomes and limitations: The authors offered the suggestion that each seasonal influenza vaccination recruits few new T cells.

V and J are TRBV20-1 and TRBJ2-1, with D perhaps given as TRBD1 or TRBD2 (5 bases each). The clonotype comes from a man aged 45 to 75 who received an inactivated influenza vaccine. Material: PBMCs from blood, obtained less than 22 months after vaccination. The chain's CDR3 is CSAEGTSSYNEQFF. The CDR3 bases are TGCAGTGCTGAAGGGACCTCCTCCTACAATGAGCAGTTCTTC.